This T cell receptor (beta chain) was found in a study of shared clonotypes between healthy human individuals. The overall study: The study drew on a couple of women and three men aged 18 to 49 as donors. Study observations and caveats: Clonotypes not shared had lower generation probabilities than those common to all four donors.

About this clone itself: Its antigen is as yet unknown.

CD45RO-negative CD8 cells positively selected for CCR7 made up the naive population, which excluded terminally differentiated effector memory CD45RA+ cells. The CDR3 extends over 14 amino acids. The V gene end was trimmed by 4 bases and the J gene end by 4 bases; junction bases not matched to a gene: 3. Germline CDR1 MNHEY, CDR2 SVGAGI. When replicate PCRs were run on sorted subsets, they used about 200 ng DNA, tens of thousands of T cell genomes. Method: immunoSEQ multiplex PCR; TCRdb's copy keeps in-frame clones and lacks some. The sample lists about 1,800,000 clones; roughly 94% were seen once. This sequence was found in a man younger than 35 in good health. The sequenced material came from naive CD8+ T cells sorted from blood. V gene TRBV6-5 combines with J gene TRBJ2-1; the match to TRBD2 covers 8 bases. The chain's CDR3 is CASSSGGVYNEQFF. In nucleotides, the CDR3 is TGTGCCAGCAGTTCCGGGGGGGTATACAATGAGCAGTTCTTC.